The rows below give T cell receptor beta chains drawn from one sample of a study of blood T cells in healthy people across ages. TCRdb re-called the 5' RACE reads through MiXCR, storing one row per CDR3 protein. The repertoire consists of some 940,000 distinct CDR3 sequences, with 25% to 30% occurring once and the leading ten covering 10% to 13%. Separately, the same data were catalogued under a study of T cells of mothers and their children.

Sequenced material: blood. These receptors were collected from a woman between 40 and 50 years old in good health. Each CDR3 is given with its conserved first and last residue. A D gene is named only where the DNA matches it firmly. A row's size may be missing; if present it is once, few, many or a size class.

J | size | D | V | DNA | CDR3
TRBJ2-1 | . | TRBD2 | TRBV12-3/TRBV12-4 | TGTGCCAGCAGTTTTCGGGGGGGGAATTACAATGAGCAGTTCTTC | CASSFRGGNYNEQFF
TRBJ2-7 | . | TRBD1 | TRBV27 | TGTGCCAGCAGTGCAGACAGGGTCCGGGACGAGCAGTACTTC | CASSADRVRDEQYF
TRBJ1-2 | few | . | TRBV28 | TGTGCCAGCAGTTCCCCGTACAGGGAGGGTAACTATGGCTACACCTTC | CASSSPYREGNYGYTF
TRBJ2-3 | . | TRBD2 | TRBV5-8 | TGTGCCAGCAGCCAACAGCCCGGGACTAGCATGGATAGCACAGATACGCAGTATTTT | CASSQQPGTSMDSTDTQYF
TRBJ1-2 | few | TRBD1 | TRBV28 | TGTGCCAGCAGTTTCACCCGGGACAGCTATGGCTACACCTTC | CASSFTRDSYGYTF
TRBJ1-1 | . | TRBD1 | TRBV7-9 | TGTGCCAGCAGCTTAGGGGACAGGGCGAACACTGAAGCTTTCTTT | CASSLGDRANTEAFF
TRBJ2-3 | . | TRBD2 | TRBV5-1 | TGCGCCAGCAGCTTGCGACTAGCGGGGGGTATTAGCACAGATACGCAGTATTTT | CASSLRLAGGISTDTQYF
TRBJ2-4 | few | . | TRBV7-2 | TGTGCCAGCAGCCCCAGACAGGACAGCAAAAACATTCAGTACTTC | CASSPRQDSKNIQYF
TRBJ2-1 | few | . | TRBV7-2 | TGTGCCAGCAGCTTTTACAGGGAGGTGAGGAATGAGCAGTTCTTC | CASSFYREVRNEQFF
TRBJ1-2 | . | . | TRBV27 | TGTGCCAGCAGCGACGAGGGTAGGAAAAAAACGTCCCGCTACACCTTC | CASSDEGRKKTSRYTF
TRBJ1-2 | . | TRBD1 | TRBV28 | TGTGCCAGCAGGCCAGGACAGGGTAGTCGTTCGAGTGGCTACACCTTC | CASRPGQGSRSSGYTF
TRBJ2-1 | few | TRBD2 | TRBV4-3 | TGCGCCAGCAGCCTTACTAGCGGGAGACACAATGAGCAGTTCTTC | CASSLTSGRHNEQFF
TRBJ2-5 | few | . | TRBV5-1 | TGCGCCAGCAGCTTCGGAAAACAGCCGGGCCAAGAGACCCAGTACTTC | CASSFGKQPGQETQYF
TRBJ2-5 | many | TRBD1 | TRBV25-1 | TGTGCCAGCAGTTCGTACAGGGGAGAGACCCAGTACTTC | CASSSYRGETQYF
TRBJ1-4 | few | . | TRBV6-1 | TGTGCCAGCAGCGCGACAGCACCTAATGAAAAACTGTTTTTT | CASSATAPNEKLFF
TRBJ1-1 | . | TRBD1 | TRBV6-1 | TGTGCCAGCTCGACAGGGGGCGAAAGCACTGAAGCTTTCTTT | CASSTGGESTEAFF
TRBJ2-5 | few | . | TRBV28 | TGTGCCAGCAGTGGCAGGGGAGATAAGGTGACCCAGTACTTC | CASSGRGDKVTQYF
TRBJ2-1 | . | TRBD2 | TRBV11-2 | TGTGCCAGCAGCTTTAGCGGGAGCAATGAGCAGTTCTTC | CASSFSGSNEQFF
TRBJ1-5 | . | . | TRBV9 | TGTGCCAGCAGCCCAGGGACATTTAGCAATCAGCCCCAGCATTTT | CASSPGTFSNQPQHF
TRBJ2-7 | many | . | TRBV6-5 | TGTGCCAGCAGTTACAGGGCCGAGCAGTACTTC | CASSYRAEQYF
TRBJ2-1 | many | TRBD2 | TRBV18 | TGTGCCAGCTCACCACGCAGCGGGGACAATGAGCAGTTCTTC | CASSPRSGDNEQFF
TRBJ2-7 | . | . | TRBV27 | TGTGCCAGCAGTCCCGCGAGGACAGTGGGCGAGCAGTACTTC | CASSPARTVGEQYF
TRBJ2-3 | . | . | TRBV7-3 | TGTGCCAGCAGCCATTGGTCGGGGTGGGGCACAGATACGCAGTATTTT | CASSHWSGWGTDTQYF
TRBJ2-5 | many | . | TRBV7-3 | TGTGCCAGCAGCTTAATCGGGACCATCCAAGAGACCCAGTACTTC | CASSLIGTIQETQYF
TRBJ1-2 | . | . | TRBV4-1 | TGCGCCAGCAGCCAAGATTTCGCTTCCTTAGGCTGCACCTTC | CASSQDFASLGCTF
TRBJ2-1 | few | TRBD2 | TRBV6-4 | TGTGCCAGCAGTGTGGCTAGCGGGGACTACAATGAGCAGTTCTTC | CASSVASGDYNEQFF
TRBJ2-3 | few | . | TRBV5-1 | TGCGCCAGCAGCTCTGCTATAACGCAGTATTTT | CASSSAITQYF
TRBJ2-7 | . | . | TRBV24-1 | TGTGCCACCAGTGATGCAAGAGCACCAACCTACGAGCAGTACTTC | CATSDARAPTYEQYF